Presented here are 27 T cell receptor beta chains from one specimen sequenced in a study of OX40 agonist ivuxolimab in advanced cancers. This table comes from immunoSEQ multiplex PCR, and its TCRdb copy is limited to in-frame clones, with some not included. The sample holds 45,000 or so clones, roughly 90% seen once. The specimen comprised CD4+ or CD8+ T cells sorted from blood, sampled in a trial of the OX40 agonist ivuxolimab. These receptors all come from an adult with an advanced solid tumor such as melanoma, head and neck, liver or kidney cancer.

The chain couples TRBV5-4 to TRBJ1-6; the match to TRBD1 covers 7 bases. From germline, CDR1 is SGHNT and CDR2 YYREEE (reference sequence). The CDR3 totals 17 residues. Trimming took 4 bases from V and 8 from J; bases not matched to a gene: 15. The CDR3 DNA reads as TGTGCCAGCAGCCCACCTCCTGGGGCCCAGGGGGATTCACCCCTCCACTTT. This gives the protein CASSPPPGAQGDSPLHF.

The chain recombines TRBV6-1 with TRBJ2-5, with D maybe TRBD2 (6 bases). CDR3 length: 15 amino acids. V was trimmed by 3 bases and J by 4 bases, leaving 15 bases between them. Per germline, CDR1 MNHNS and CDR2 SASEGT. The CDR3 loop reads CASSDSLAILETQYF. DNA of the CDR3: TGTGCCAGCAGTGATAGCCTAGCGATTTTAGAGACCCAGTACTTC.

This clone was recorded only once. J is TRBJ2-5 and V is TRBV10-2, with 7 bases matching TRBD2. The CDR3 extends over 16 amino acids. Germline V gives CDR1 WSHSY, CDR2 SAAADI. Trimming removed 0 bases from V and 7 bases from J; junction bases left unmatched: 11. The CDR3: CASSESWEGPPATQYF. The CDR3 DNA is TGCGCCAGCAGTGAGTCCTGGGAGGGGCCCCCGGCGACCCAGTACTTC.

This chain links TRBV27 with TRBJ2-3, with D perhaps given as TRBD1 or TRBD2 (5 bases each). Trimming cost V 3 bases and J 0 bases, with 13 bases left between them. Germline V gene sequence: CDR1 MNHEY, CDR2 SMNVEV (reference sequence). CDR3 length: 16 residues. DNA of the CDR3: TGTGCCAGCAGTTTTAATGGGGACGTAAGCACAGATACGCAGTATTTT. This sequence encodes CASSFNGDVSTDTQYF.

This chain uses TRBV6-6 with TRBJ2-7, with D unclear. V lost 2 bases and J 3 bases, leaving 5 bases between the germline ends. This CDR3 has 12 residues. Germline CDR1 MNHNY, CDR2 SVGAGI (reference sequence). CDR3 nucleotide sequence: TGTGCCAGCAGTTACGCGATCTACGAGCAGTACTTC. Translated, it gives CASSYAIYEQYF.

This chain connects TRBV6-5 to TRBJ1-5; D possibly corresponds to TRBD1 (5 bases). CDR1 and CDR2 (germline): MNHEY, SVGAGI. The CDR3 consists of 15 residues. V lost 6 bases and J lost 0, with 12 bases in between. Here the CDR3 reads CASSGTYDSNQPQHF. In nucleotides, the CDR3 is TGTGCCAGCAGCGGGACGTACGATAGCAATCAGCCCCAGCATTTT.

This clone occurred once. The V gene is TRBV4-1, the J gene TRBJ2-7, with D possibly called TRBD1 or TRBD2 (5 bases each). CDR1 and CDR2 (germline): MGHRA, YSYEKL. V was shortened by 0 bases and J by 2 bases, with 17 bases between the two germline ends. This CDR3 region has 17 residues. The CDR3 DNA follows: TGCGCCAGCAGCCAAGATCTCTTTGGGGAGACAGCCTACGAGCAGTACTTC. Translated, it gives CASSQDLFGETAYEQYF.

This clone was recorded once. This rearrangement joins TRBV5-6 to TRBJ2-1; 13 bases are a match to TRBD2. The V gene end was trimmed by 4 bases and the J gene end by 9 bases; junction bases not matched to a gene: 7. The CDR3 is 15 residues long. Germline assignment: CDR1 SGHDT and CDR2 YYEEEE. CDR3 sequence reads: CASSPGTSGIPEQFF. The CDR3 DNA reads TGTGCCAGCAGCCCAGGGACTAGCGGGATTCCTGAGCAGTTCTTC.

The chain is built from TRBV29-1 and TRBJ2-3; 11 positions agree with TRBD2. The ends lost 4 bases at V and 13 bases at J; junction bases unmatched: 13. Germline V CDR1 and CDR2: SQVTM, ANQGSEA. The CDR3 extends over 14 amino acids. The CDR3 protein is CSVGLAGGHPEEYF. Here the CDR3 DNA reads TGCAGCGTTGGTCTAGCGGGGGGTCATCCGGAGGAGTATTTT.

This chain joins TRBV9 and TRBJ1-5, with TRBD1 identical over 10 bases. J gave up 9 bases and V 2 bases, and 5 bases lay outside the gene matches. There are 14 residues in the CDR3. Germline V gene data show CDR1 as SGDLS and CDR2 as YYNGEE. The CDR3 sequence: CASSVGTGVSPQHF. CDR3 sequence (DNA): TGTGCCAGCAGCGTTGGGACAGGGGTCTCGCCCCAGCATTTT.

V and J are TRBV5-4 and TRBJ2-4; D perhaps matches TRBD1 (6 bases). V lost 4 bases to trimming and J lost 8 bases, with 10 bases between them. The CDR3 is 12 amino acids. Germline V gene sequence: CDR1 SGHNT, CDR2 YYREEE (reference sequence). The CDR3 region is CASSRQEDIQYF. The DNA of the CDR3 is TGTGCCAGCAGCAGACAGGAAGACATTCAGTACTTC.

The V and J genes are TRBV29-1 and TRBJ2-1; the D gene is possibly TRBD2 (7 bases). This CDR3 spans 17 amino acids. Germline V CDR1 and CDR2: SQVTM, ANQGSEA. The V and J ends lost 6 bases and 0 bases respectively, with 21 bases between them. CDR3 region: CSVHMGGGAGSYNEQFF. The CDR3 DNA reads TGCAGCGTCCACATGGGGGGGGGCGCGGGCTCCTACAATGAGCAGTTCTTC.

The chain employs TRBV29-1 and TRBJ1-2; D remains unclear. Germline V gene lookup returns CDR1 SQVTM and CDR2 ANQGSEA. Trimming removed 1 base from V and 6 bases from J, with 9 bases in between. This CDR3 comprises 12 residues. The CDR3 protein is CSVEAGGHGYTF. The DNA of the CDR3 is TGCAGCGTTGAAGCGGGAGGGCATGGCTACACCTTC.

The chain links TRBV19 to TRBJ1-2; D is unresolved. The germline V gene encodes CDR1 LNHDA and CDR2 SQIVND (reference sequence). The ends were cut back, 1 base at V and 0 bases at J, with 9 bases in the middle. The length of the CDR3 is 15 residues. The CDR3 region has the DNA TGTGCCAGTAGTATAGGAGAGGTGCCTAACTATGGCTACACCTTC. This gives the protein CASSIGEVPNYGYTF.

The chain has TRBV9 and TRBJ2-4; D may match TRBD1 or TRBD2 (5 bases each). Per the germline V gene, CDR1 is SGDLS and CDR2 is YYNGEE. Trimming shortened V by 0 bases and J by 6 bases, and 10 bases separated the two germline ends. The CDR3 runs 14 residues. As DNA, the CDR3 is TGTGCCAGCAGCGTAGGGGGCGCGGGAAACATTCAGTACTTC. This translates into CASSVGGAGNIQYF.

The V call is TRBV5-1, the J call TRBJ1-2; TRBD1 agrees at 7 bases. The junction had 7 bases not matched to a gene; V was cut back by 0 bases and J by 5 bases. The CDR3 runs to 15 residues. The V gene's germline CDR1 is SGHRS and CDR2 YFSETQ. The CDR3 region has the DNA TGCGCCAGCAGCTTGGGGACAGGCGCCGGGTATGGCTACACCTTC. Its translation: CASSLGTGAGYGYTF.

This clone was counted once. This chain connects TRBV5-1 to TRBJ1-5; D gene ambiguous. The germline V and J ends were trimmed by 1 base and 5 bases, with 13 bases remaining between them. Germline loops: CDR1 SGHRS, CDR2 YFSETQ. This CDR3 is built from 15 residues. CDR3 sequence: CASSLSTGKDQPQHF. The CDR3 DNA is TGCGCCAGCAGCTTGTCAACTGGTAAGGATCAGCCCCAGCATTTT.

The rearrangement uses TRBV5-4 and TRBJ1-2; D is unresolved. V was shortened by 0 bases and J by 6 bases, with 18 bases between the two germline ends. Looked up from germline, CDR1 is SGHNT and CDR2 is YYREEE (reference sequence). CDR3 size: 16 residues. The CDR3 DNA reads TGTGCCAGCAGCTTGGCGGACGGAACCTATGAGGATGGCTACACCTTC. It yields the protein CASSLADGTYEDGYTF.

V is TRBV1 and J is TRBJ2-7; the table calls TRBD2, which could not be checked here. TRBV1 is a pseudogene. The CDR3 sequence is 16 residues long. CDR3 coding DNA: TGCACCAGCAGCCAAGATTTGGGACTAGGATTAGGCGAGCAGTACTTC. Amino acids: CTSSQDLGLGLGEQYF.

This chain uses TRBV19 with TRBJ1-1, with D maybe TRBD1 (6 bases). This CDR3 is 15 amino acids long. V was cut by 6 bases and J by 5 bases, with 19 bases left in between. Germline V gene lookup returns CDR1 LNHDA and CDR2 SQIVND (reference sequence). The CDR3 loop is CASRLSGGRRTEAFF. In DNA, the CDR3 is TGTGCCAGTAGGCTCAGCGGGGGGCGGAGGACTGAAGCTTTCTTT.

By share of the sample, this clone is medium-sized. The V and J genes are TRBV2 and TRBJ1-2; 8 bases match TRBD1. This CDR3 region has 15 residues. The trim removed 7 bases at V and 4 bases at J, leaving 11 bases unmatched. The germline CDR1 and CDR2 sequences are SNHLY and FYNNEI. DNA for the CDR3: TGTGCCAGCACCGAAACAGGGGGGTTACCCTATGGCTACACCTTC. Protein product: CASTETGGLPYGYTF.

The V and J genes are TRBV6-5 and TRBJ2-5; a weak D match, TRBD2 (5 bases). Trimming shortened V by 2 bases and J by 7 bases, and 14 bases separated the two germline ends. CDR1 is MNHEY and CDR2 is SVGAGI in the germline V gene. The CDR3 covers 14 residues. CDR3: CASSYVAAGGTQYF. CDR3 DNA sequence: TGTGCCAGCAGTTACGTCGCGGCGGGCGGGACCCAGTACTTC.

The chain combines TRBV27 with TRBJ2-7; TRBD2 agrees at 11 bases. Germline assignment: CDR1 MNHEY and CDR2 SMNVEV (reference sequence). V lost 5 bases to trimming and J lost 0 bases; unmatched junction nucleotides: 6. The CDR3 covers 16 residues. The chain's CDR3 is CASSPTSGSDSYEQYF. The CDR3 nucleotides read TGTGCCAGCAGTCCTACTAGCGGGAGTGACTCCTACGAGCAGTACTTC.

This clone was counted a single time. The CDR3 spells CASSLGFGQGGTGELFF. In DNA form, the CDR3 reads TGTGCCAGCAGCTTGGGATTCGGGCAGGGAGGGACCGGGGAGCTGTTTTTT. This chain links TRBV5-5 with TRBJ2-2; 7 bases agree with TRBD2. In germline, CDR1 is SGHKS, CDR2 YYEKEE (reference sequence). With 0 bases clipped from V and 5 bases from J, the junction kept 10 bases outside the gene matches. The CDR3 spans 17 residues.

The rearrangement uses TRBV7-9 and TRBJ2-1, with 10 bases lining up with TRBD2. The CDR3 contains 16 residues. The germline V gene encodes CDR1 SEHNR and CDR2 FQNEAQ (reference sequence). J gave up 5 bases and V 0 bases, and 4 bases lay outside the gene matches. CDR3 in DNA: TGTGCCAGCAGCTTAGCAGCGGGAGGGATGAACAATGAGCAGTTCTTC. Translating gives CASSLAAGGMNNEQFF.

V is TRBV21-1 and J is TRBJ1-4. TRBV21-1 counts as a pseudogene. The CDR3 is 15 residues long. CDR3 in DNA: TGTGCCAGCATCCCCAAGGGAGAGGGGGGCGAAAAACTGTTTTTT. Translated, it gives CASIPKGEGGEKLFF.

J is TRBJ2-5 and V is TRBV11-2; no reliable D call. V lost 4 bases, J lost 4 bases, and 16 bases lay in between. CDR1 SGHAT and CDR2 FQNNGV come from the germline V gene. This CDR3 is 15 amino acids long. Here the CDR3 reads CASSSQSPLGETQYF. In DNA form, the CDR3 reads TGTGCCAGCAGCTCACAATCTCCCTTGGGAGAGACCCAGTACTTC.